The entry below describes one T cell receptor (beta chain). The source of the sample is a study of blood T cell repertoires in COVID-19. Study overall: Sites across the United States, Italy and Spain contributed samples from acute and convalescent COVID-19. The cDNA or gDNA used as material had been derived from T cells, B-cell-depleted T cells, or PBMCs.

The length of the CDR3 is 13 residues. The J segment lost 4 bases and the V segment lost 6 bases, leaving 4 bases of the junction unmatched. Original handling: Nucleated cell number was recorded as an estimate derived from reference gene primer amplification. The table came from immunoSEQ multiplex PCR; TCRdb's copy has only in-frame clones and leaves some out. For V, J and clone size, that table is used; D and trimming come from the DNA. The table lists around 100,000 clones, approximately 80% of them singletons. The sample consisted of peripheral blood. The sequence derives from a woman aged 40 to 50 with acute or convalescent COVID-19. The chain recombines TRBV12-3 or TRBV12-4 with TRBJ2-7, with 9 bases matching TRBD1. As DNA, the CDR3 is TGTGCCAGCAGGAAGACAGGGGGTTACGAGCAGTACTTC. This encodes CASRKTGGYEQYF.